What follows describes a single T cell receptor (beta chain). The data belong to a study of blood T cell repertoires in COVID-19. Overall study context: COVID-19 samples, acute and convalescent, were from the United States, Italy and Spain. Sample material is recorded as cDNA or gDNA derived from T cells, B-cell-depleted T cells, or PBMCs.

In the authors' methods: The assay estimated nucleated cells by amplifying reference gene primers. Libraries were prepared by immunoSEQ multiplex PCR; TCRdb keeps only in-frame clonotypes and omits some of them. V, J and clone size are taken as reported in that table, and D and trimming were inferred from the DNA itself. The table shows some 120,000 clones, with about 84% occurring only once. The TCR sequence derives from a human donor in a cohort sampled during active COVID-19. The specimen sequenced was peripheral blood.

This chain's CDR3 is CASSLLRPGLAGGDSYEQYF. CDR3 DNA: TGTGCCAGCAGTCTTCTCCGACCGGGACTAGCGGGAGGGGACTCCTACGAGCAGTACTTC. The chain recombines TRBV6-6 with TRBJ2-7; 16 bases map to TRBD2. Germline trimming cut 5 bases from V and 0 bases from J; bases unmatched to any gene: 13. The CDR3 has 20 amino acids. CDR1 is MNHNY and CDR2 is SVGAGI in the germline V gene (reference sequence).